This TCR beta chain was identified in a study of T-cell reconstitution after alpha-beta-depleted transplantation in children. This clonotype was counted only a few times. Losses at the gene ends were 8 bases for V and 0 bases for J; bases not matched to a gene: 5. Germline assignment: CDR1 SNHLY and CDR2 FYNNEI. This CDR3 has 14 residues. Researchers prepared the TCRbeta library using unique molecular identifiers, the study reports. TCRdb re-analysed the PCR reads in MiXCR, keeping a single row per CDR3 protein. The sample has 700,000 to 950,000 distinct CDR3 sequences; roughly 15% are singletons. The rearrangement uses TRBV2 and TRBJ2-3, with TRBD1 matching over 7 bases. The sample was PBMCs, mostly from graft donor cells, taken 360 days after TCRalphabeta/CD19-depleted stem cell transplant. The sequence was collected from a male patient younger than 18 who had a stem cell transplant for acute lymphoblastic leukemia, so the T cells may come from the graft donor. CDR3 sequence reads: CASSGQTSTDTQYF. The DNA of the CDR3 is TGTGCCAGCTCGGGACAGACTAGCACAGATACGCAGTATTTT.